This T cell receptor beta chain stems from a study of T-cell memory formation after mild COVID-19. Study findings and constraints: CD8+ contracting clones occupied EMRA, while CD4+ ones occupied mainly CM and EM.

This clonotype appeared a few times. What it binds is unknown. One entry per CDR3 protein, called by TCRdb with MiXCR from the 5' RACE reads. This sample has hundreds of thousands of distinct CDR3 sequences, with roughly 20% found just once. CDR1 and CDR2 (germline): GTSNPN, SVGIG (reference sequence). This CDR3 has 16 residues. V dropped 2 bases and J dropped 2; count of bases not matched to a gene: 10. The specimen sequenced was PBMCs or a T cell subset sorted from them (not recorded which). The receptor's source is an adult woman who had mild COVID-19 (a few samples of this study predate the infection). Cell type and time point are not known. The genes are TRBV30 and TRBJ2-3, with TRBD2 identical over 7 bases. The CDR3 sequence: CAWSPTSLAATDTQYF. The CDR3 DNA reads TGTGCCTGGAGTCCAACAAGCCTAGCGGCCACAGATACGCAGTATTTT.